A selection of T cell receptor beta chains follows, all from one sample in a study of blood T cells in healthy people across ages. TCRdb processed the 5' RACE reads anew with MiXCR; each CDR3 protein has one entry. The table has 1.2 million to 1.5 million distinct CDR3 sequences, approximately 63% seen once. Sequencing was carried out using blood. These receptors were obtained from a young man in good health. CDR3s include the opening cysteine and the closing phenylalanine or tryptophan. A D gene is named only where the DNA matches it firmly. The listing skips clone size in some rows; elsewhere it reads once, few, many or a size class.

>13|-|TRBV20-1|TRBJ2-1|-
TGCAGTGCCACGCAACCTGATTACAATGAGCAGTTCTTC
CSATQPDYNEQFF
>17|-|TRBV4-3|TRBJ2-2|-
TGCGCCAGCAGCCAAGATCGGGGCGGGGCCAACACCGGGGAGCTGTTTTTT
CASSQDRGGANTGELFF
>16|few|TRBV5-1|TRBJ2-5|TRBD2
TGCGCCAGCAGCTACTGGGGACTAGCGGGAGGAGAGACCCAGTACTTC
CASSYWGLAGGETQYF
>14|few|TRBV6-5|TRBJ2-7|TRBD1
TGTGCCAGCAGTGGCGAGGGGACAGGAGACGAGCAGTACTTC
CASSGEGTGDEQYF
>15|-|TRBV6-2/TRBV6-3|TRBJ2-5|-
TGTGCCAGCAGTTACCCGACGGGGCGACGGGAGACCCAGTACTTC
CASSYPTGRRETQYF
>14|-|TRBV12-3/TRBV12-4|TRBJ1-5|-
TGTGCCAGCAGTCCTGGACGGATCAATCAGCCCCAGCATTTT
CASSPGRINQPQHF
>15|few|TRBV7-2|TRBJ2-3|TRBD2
TGTGCCAGCAGCTTAGCCCCCCAAGCGGGGGATACGCAGTATTTT
CASSLAPQAGDTQYF
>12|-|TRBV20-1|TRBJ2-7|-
TGCAGTGCTAATGAGGTTTCCTACGAGCAGTACTTC
CSANEVSYEQYF
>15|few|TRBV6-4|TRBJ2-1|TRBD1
TGTGCCAGCAGTACCGGACAGGGTAATCTAGCCCAGCAGTTCTTC
CASSTGQGNLAQQFF
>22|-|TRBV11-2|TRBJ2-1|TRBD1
TGTGCCAGCAGCTTAGACATTTTTAGGGTTTCAGGGGGTGTTGTTTCCTACAATGAGCAGTTCTTC
CASSLDIFRVSGGVVSYNEQFF
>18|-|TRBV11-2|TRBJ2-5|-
TGTGCCAGCAGCTTACCGCTACTCAACGGACCGGACCAAGAGACCCAGTACTTC
CASSLPLLNGPDQETQYF
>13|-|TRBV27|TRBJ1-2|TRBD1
TGTGCCAGCAGTTGGGACAGAAACTATGGCTACATCTTC
CASSWDRNYGYIF
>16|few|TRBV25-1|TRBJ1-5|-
TGTGCCAGCAGTGATGATAGGTATTATAGCAATCAGCCCCAGCATTTT
CASSDDRYYSNQPQHF
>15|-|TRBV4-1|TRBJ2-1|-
TGCGCCAGCAGCCTCGAGGCAGGGTGGTCTGGTGAGCAGTTCTTC
CASSLEAGWSGEQFF
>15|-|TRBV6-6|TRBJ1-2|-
TGTGCCAGCAGTTACTATTCAGAACATCCTGGGGGCTACACCTTC
CASSYYSEHPGGYTF
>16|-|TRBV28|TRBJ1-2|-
TGTGCCAGCTTCAGGGATGTCCAGGGGTCGGCAAGAGGCTACACCTTC
CASFRDVQGSARGYTF
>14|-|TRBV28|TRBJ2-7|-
TGTGCCAGCAGTTTTTCAGTGGCCTCCTACGAGCAGTACTTC
CASSFSVASYEQYF
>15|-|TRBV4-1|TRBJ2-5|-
TGCGCCAGCAGCCCGGCGGGGTGGGCACAAGAGACCCAGTACTTC
CASSPAGWAQETQYF